The 11 T cell receptor beta chains reported below all come from one sample, sequenced in a study of T-cell reconstitution after alpha-beta-depleted transplantation in children. The TCRbeta library was prepared with unique molecular identifiers. TCRdb ran MiXCR on the PCR reads and lists one entry per CDR3 protein. Of 580,000 or so distinct CDR3 sequences in the sample, 20% to 25% were seen once. This specimen consisted of PBMCs, mostly from graft donor cells, obtained 360 days after TCRalphabeta/CD19-depleted stem cell transplant. All receptors come from a boy under two years old who had a stem cell transplant for acute myeloid leukemia, so the T cells may come from the graft donor.

This clonotype was observed a few times. The gene calls are TRBV5-1 and TRBJ1-4, with D perhaps TRBD1 (6 bases). Germline lookup yields CDR1 SGHRS and CDR2 YFSETQ. Trimming removed 4 bases from V and 7 bases from J, with 20 bases in between. The CDR3 has 16 residues. This CDR3 is CASSPMPQGDGEKLFF. For the CDR3, the DNA is TGCGCCAGCAGCCCAATGCCACAGGGAGATGGTGAAAAACTGTTTTTT. Full variable domain (remainder filled in from reference TRBV5-1 and TRBJ1-4): KAGVTQTPRYLIKTRGQQVTLSCSPISGHRSVSWYQQTPGQGLQFLFEYFSETQRNKGNFPGRFSGRQFSNSRSEMNVSTLELGDSALYLCASSPMPQGDGEKLFFGSGTQLSVL.

V gene TRBV9 combines with J gene TRBJ2-1; 8 bases are shared with TRBD2. CDR1 is SGDLS and CDR2 is YYNGEE in the germline V gene. Germline trimming cut 0 bases from V and 2 bases from J; bases unmatched to any gene: 4. The CDR3 loop spans 16 amino acids. CDR3 sequence reads: CASSVVGGGTYNEQFF. In DNA, the CDR3 is TGTGCCAGCAGCGTAGTCGGCGGGGGGACCTACAATGAGCAGTTCTTC.

V and J are TRBV7-2 and TRBJ2-5; 10 bases align to TRBD2. Germline values: CDR1 SGHTA, CDR2 FQGNSA. V trimming: 1 base; J trimming: 2 bases; junction bases outside the gene matches: 7. This CDR3 comprises 17 residues. Here the CDR3 DNA reads TGTGCCAGCAGCTTAGGCCCCAGGACTAGCGGACAAGAGACCCAGTACTTC. It codes for CASSLGPRTSGQETQYF.

Many counts were recorded for this clonotype. This chain links TRBV12-3 or TRBV12-4 with TRBJ2-3, with D possibly TRBD1 on 6 matching bases. Trimming took off 6 bases at V and 4 bases at J, with 23 bases between the two ends. The CDR3 consists of 17 residues. The CDR3 DNA reads TGTGCCAGCAGGACGGGTTGGAACAGGGCACGCCCAGATACGCAGTATTTT. Translating it yields CASRTGWNRARPDTQYF.

This clonotype was recorded a few times. The chain uses TRBV12-3 or TRBV12-4 and TRBJ1-1, with a tentative D call TRBD1 (5 bases). The CDR3 contains 14 residues. V dropped 6 bases and J dropped 1 base, with 12 bases sitting between them. The chain's CDR3 is CASRKQVANTEAFF. The CDR3 DNA reads TGTGCCAGCAGGAAACAGGTCGCGAACACTGAAGCTTTCTTT.

This clonotype was observed at least ten times. The rearrangement links TRBV2 to TRBJ2-6, with 10 positions matching TRBD1. CDR1 SNHLY and CDR2 FYNNEI come from the germline V gene. This CDR3 is built from 17 residues. The V and J ends lost 10 bases and 0 bases, in that order; junction bases with no gene match: 9. The CDR3 spells CATRPGQGISGANVLTF. The CDR3 region has the DNA TGTGCCACCCGACCGGGACAGGGGATCTCTGGGGCCAACGTCCTGACTTTC.

This clonotype was found many times. The chain combines TRBV20-1 with TRBJ1-4; D may be TRBD1 (5 bases). The CDR3 extends over 15 amino acids. V was cut by 6 bases and J by 8 bases, with 22 bases left in between. The germline V gene has CDR1 DFQATT and CDR2 SNEGSKA (reference sequence). This CDR3 is CSAQEGVGGLEKLFF. In DNA form, the CDR3 reads TGCAGTGCCCAGGAGGGAGTCGGGGGATTGGAAAAACTGTTTTTT.

This clonotype was seen only a few times. The rearrangement joins TRBV11-2 to TRBJ2-1; 8 bases are a match to TRBD2. The CDR3 is 15 amino acids. V gave up 2 bases and J gave up 2 bases; unmatched junction bases: 2. Looked up from germline, CDR1 is SGHAT and CDR2 is FQNNGV. The CDR3 is CASSLQRGTYNEQFF. The CDR3 DNA is TGTGCCAGCAGCTTACAGCGGGGGACCTACAATGAGCAGTTCTTC.

This clonotype has a count of ten or more. This chain links TRBV12-3 or TRBV12-4 with TRBJ2-5; no clear D gene. This CDR3 comprises 15 residues. Trimming removed 5 bases from V and 5 bases from J, with 18 bases in between. This CDR3 is CASSPPRTRIETQYF. CDR3 DNA sequence: TGTGCCAGCAGTCCCCCGCGGACCCGAATCGAGACCCAGTACTTC.

The sample holds many counts of this clonotype. The J gene is TRBJ1-2, the V gene TRBV3-1; D call uncertain. V was shortened by 0 bases and J by 4 bases, with 3 bases between the two germline ends. This CDR3 comprises 12 residues. CDR1 and CDR2 (germline): LGHDT, YNNKEL (reference sequence). CDR3 nucleotide sequence: TGTGCCAGCAGCCAAGAGGCCTATGGCTACACCTTC. Translated, it gives CASSQEAYGYTF.

The chain has TRBV27 and TRBJ2-1; 12 bases are a match to TRBD2. The CDR3 covers 16 residues. V shed 6 bases and J 7 bases; nucleotides not matched to a gene: 10. CDR1 is MNHEY and CDR2 is SMNVEV in the germline V gene (reference sequence). The CDR3 DNA follows: TGTGCCAGCAGAATCCTACTAGCGGGGGGACTAAATGAGCAGTTCTTC. Translated, it gives CASRILLAGGLNEQFF.